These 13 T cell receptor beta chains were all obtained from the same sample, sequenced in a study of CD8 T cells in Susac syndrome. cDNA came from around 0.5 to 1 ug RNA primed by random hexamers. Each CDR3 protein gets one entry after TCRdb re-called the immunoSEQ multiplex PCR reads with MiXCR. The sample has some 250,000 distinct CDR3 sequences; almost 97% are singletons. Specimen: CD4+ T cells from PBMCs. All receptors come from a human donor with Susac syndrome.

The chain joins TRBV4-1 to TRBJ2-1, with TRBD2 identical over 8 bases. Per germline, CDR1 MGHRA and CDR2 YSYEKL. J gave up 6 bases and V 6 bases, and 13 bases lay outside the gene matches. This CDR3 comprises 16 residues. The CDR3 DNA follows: TGCGCCAGCAGAGATAGGGCGGGAGGAGGGAGCAATGAGCAGTTCTTC. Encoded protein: CASRDRAGGGSNEQFF.

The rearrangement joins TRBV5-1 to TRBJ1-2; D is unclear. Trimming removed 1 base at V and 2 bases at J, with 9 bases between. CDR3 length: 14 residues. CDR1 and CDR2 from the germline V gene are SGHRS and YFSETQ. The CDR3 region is CASSLNLRNYGYTF. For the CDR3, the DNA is TGCGCCAGCAGCTTGAACCTTCGAAACTATGGCTACACCTTC.

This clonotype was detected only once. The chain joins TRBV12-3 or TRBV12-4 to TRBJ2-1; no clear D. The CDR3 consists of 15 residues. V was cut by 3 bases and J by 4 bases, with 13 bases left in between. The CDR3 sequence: CASSLVLVGYNEQFF. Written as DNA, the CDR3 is TGTGCCAGCAGTTTGGTTCTGGTCGGGTACAATGAGCAGTTCTTC.

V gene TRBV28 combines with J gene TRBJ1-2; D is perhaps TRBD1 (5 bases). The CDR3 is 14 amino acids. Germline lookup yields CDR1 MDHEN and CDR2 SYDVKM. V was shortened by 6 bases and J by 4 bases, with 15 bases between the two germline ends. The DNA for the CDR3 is TGTGCCAGCAGCCCGTCGGGGGGGACCTATGGCTACACCTTC. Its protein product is CASSPSGGTYGYTF.

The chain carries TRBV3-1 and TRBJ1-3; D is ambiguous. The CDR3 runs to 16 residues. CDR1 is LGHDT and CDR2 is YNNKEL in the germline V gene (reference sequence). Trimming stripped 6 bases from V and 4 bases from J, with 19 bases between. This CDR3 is CASRPNLGIAGNTIYF. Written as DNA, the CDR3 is TGTGCCAGCAGACCGAATCTGGGGATAGCAGGAAACACCATATATTTT. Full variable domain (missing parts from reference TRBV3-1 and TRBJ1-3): DTAVSQTPKYLVTQMGNDKSIKCEQNLGHDTMYWYKQDSKKFLKIMFSYNNKELIINETVPNRFSPKSPDKAHLNLHINSLELGDSAVYFCASRPNLGIAGNTIYFGEGSWLTVV.

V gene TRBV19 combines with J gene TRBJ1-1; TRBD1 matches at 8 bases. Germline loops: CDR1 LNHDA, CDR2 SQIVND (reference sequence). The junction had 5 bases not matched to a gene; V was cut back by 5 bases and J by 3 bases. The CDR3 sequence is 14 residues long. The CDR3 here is CASSSRGPDTEAFF. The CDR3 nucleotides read TGTGCCAGTAGTTCCAGGGGGCCCGACACTGAAGCTTTCTTT.

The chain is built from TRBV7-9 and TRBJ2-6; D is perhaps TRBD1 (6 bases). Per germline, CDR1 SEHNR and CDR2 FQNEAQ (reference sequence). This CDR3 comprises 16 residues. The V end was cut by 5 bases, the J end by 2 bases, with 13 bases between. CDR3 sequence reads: CASSNDRRTGANVLTF. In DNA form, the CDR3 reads TGTGCCAGCAGCAACGACAGGCGCACTGGGGCCAACGTCCTGACTTTC.

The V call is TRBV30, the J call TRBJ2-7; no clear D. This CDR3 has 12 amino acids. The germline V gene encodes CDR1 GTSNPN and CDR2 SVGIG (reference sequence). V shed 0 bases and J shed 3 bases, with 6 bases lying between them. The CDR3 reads CAWSVQFYEQYF. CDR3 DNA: TGTGCCTGGAGTGTACAATTCTACGAGCAGTACTTC.

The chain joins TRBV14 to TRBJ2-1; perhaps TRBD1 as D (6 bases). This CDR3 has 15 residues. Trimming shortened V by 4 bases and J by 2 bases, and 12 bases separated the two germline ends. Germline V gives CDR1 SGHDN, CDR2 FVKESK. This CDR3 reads CASSLRDIAYNEQFF. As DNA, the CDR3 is TGTGCCAGCAGCCTACGGGACATCGCCTACAATGAGCAGTTCTTC.

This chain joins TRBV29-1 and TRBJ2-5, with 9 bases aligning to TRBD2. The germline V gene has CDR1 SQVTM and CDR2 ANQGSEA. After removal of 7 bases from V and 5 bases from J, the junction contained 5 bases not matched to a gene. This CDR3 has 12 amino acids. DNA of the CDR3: TGCAGCGCCCGGCGGGGGGGGGAGACCCAGTACTTC. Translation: CSARRGGETQYF.

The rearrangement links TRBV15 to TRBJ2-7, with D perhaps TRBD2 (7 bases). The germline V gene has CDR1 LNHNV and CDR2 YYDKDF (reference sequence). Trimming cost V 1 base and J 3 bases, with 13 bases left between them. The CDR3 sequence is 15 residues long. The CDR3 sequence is CATSRAAGQIYEQYF. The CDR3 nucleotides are TGTGCCACCAGCAGAGCAGCGGGACAAATCTACGAGCAGTACTTC.

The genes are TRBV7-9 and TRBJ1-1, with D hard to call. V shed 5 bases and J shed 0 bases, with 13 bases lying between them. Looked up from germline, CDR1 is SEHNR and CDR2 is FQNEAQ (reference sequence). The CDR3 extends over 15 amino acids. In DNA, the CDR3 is TGTGCCAGCAGCCTGATATTGGGGATGAACACTGAAGCTTTCTTT. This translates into CASSLILGMNTEAFF.

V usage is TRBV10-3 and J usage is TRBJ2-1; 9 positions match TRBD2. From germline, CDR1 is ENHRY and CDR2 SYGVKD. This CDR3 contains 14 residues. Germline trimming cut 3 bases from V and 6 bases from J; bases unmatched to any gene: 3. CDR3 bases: TGTGCCATCAGTGAACCAGCGGGAGGCAATGAGCAGTTCTTC. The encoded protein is CAISEPAGGNEQFF.